This passage covers 22 T cell receptor beta chains from one sample sequenced in a study of T cells in Graves' hyperthyroidism and ophthalmopathy. Amplification of TCR beta CDR3 regions used RNA as the template. First-round RT-PCR targeting the TCR CDR3 was performed with the HTBI primer set. TCRdb re-called the multiplex PCR reads with MiXCR, one entry per CDR3 protein. Of over 550,000 distinct CDR3 sequences listed, roughly 17% were seen once; the top ten hold under 20%. Sequencing was performed on blood. The source is a woman younger than 30 with Graves' hyperthyroidism.

The chain uses TRBV9 and TRBJ1-5, with D hard to call. The V end lost 4 bases, the J end lost 3 bases, and 11 bases lay between the germline ends. The CDR3 has 14 residues. The germline V gene encodes CDR1 SGDLS and CDR2 YYNGEE. The CDR3 region is CASSLDGINQPQHF. The CDR3 nucleotides read TGTGCCAGCAGCCTGGACGGAATCAATCAGCCCCAGCATTTT. The whole variable domain, remainder taken from reference TRBV9 and TRBJ1-5, is DSGVTQTPKHLITATGQRVTLRCSPRSGDLSVYWYQQSLDQGLQFLIQYYNGEERAKGNILERFSAQQFPDLHSELNLSSLELGDSALYFCASSLDGINQPQHFGDGTRLSIL.

This clonotype was counted many times. The J gene is TRBJ2-1, the V gene TRBV7-8; weak D call: TRBD2 (6 bases). The germline CDR1 and CDR2 sequences are SGHVS and FQNEAQ. The V and J ends lost 3 bases and 0 bases respectively, with 12 bases between them. The CDR3 loop spans 16 amino acids. The CDR3 reads CASSLEGLPSYNEQFF. In DNA, the CDR3 is TGTGCCAGCAGCTTGGAGGGACTGCCCTCCTACAATGAGCAGTTCTTC.

This clonotype was counted ten times or more. V gene TRBV28 combines with J gene TRBJ2-7; D not resolved. Trimming removed 5 bases at V and 2 bases at J, with 10 bases between. This CDR3 spans 13 amino acids. Germline values: CDR1 MDHEN, CDR2 SYDVKM. CDR3 sequence: CASSQIGPYEQYF. The CDR3 DNA reads as TGTGCCAGCAGTCAGATCGGGCCCTACGAGCAGTACTTC.

Many counts were recorded for this clonotype. This chain links TRBV20-1 with TRBJ2-3, with a tentative D call TRBD2 (6 bases). This CDR3 has 17 amino acids. CDR1 is DFQATT, CDR2 SNEGSKA, per germline (reference sequence). V was trimmed by 2 bases and J by 0 bases, leaving 18 bases between them. The CDR3 nucleotides are TGCAGTGCTAGAAGTAGCGGATACAAGACTAGCACAGATACGCAGTATTTT. It encodes CSARSSGYKTSTDTQYF.

A remark on this clonotype: This clone may be a read error of a much larger clone one base away. The chain joins TRBV11-2 to TRBJ2-7; D tentatively reads TRBD1 or TRBD2 (5 bases each). CDR3 size: 13 residues. Germline values: CDR1 SGHAT, CDR2 FQNNGV. Trimming left V 5 bases short and J 3 bases short, with 11 bases between. CDR3 DNA sequence: TGTGCCAGCAGCCGGGACGGCCTCTACGAGCAGTACTTC. Residues: CASSRDGLYEQYF.

Ten or more counts support this clonotype. The rearrangement uses TRBV12-3 or TRBV12-4 and TRBJ1-5, with 9 bases identical to TRBD1. This CDR3 has 17 amino acids. Losses at the gene ends were 3 bases for V and 0 bases for J; bases not matched to a gene: 6. The DNA of the CDR3 is TGTGCCAGCAGTTTTTCGACAGGGGGAAATAGCAATCAGCCCCAGCATTTT. Its translation is CASSFSTGGNSNQPQHF.

This clonotype was seen at least ten times. The V gene is TRBV24-1, the J gene TRBJ1-3; no reliable D call. Trimming pared 4 bases from V and 5 bases from J, leaving 11 bases between. This CDR3 comprises 14 residues. Germline V gene sequence: CDR1 KGHDR, CDR2 SFDVKD. The CDR3 region is CATSDPRSRNTIYF. The DNA of the CDR3 is TGTGCCACCAGTGACCCGAGGAGCCGAAACACCATATATTTT.

This clonotype was counted many times. This chain uses TRBV7-8 with TRBJ2-1; 11 bases agree with TRBD2. Germline V lookup: CDR1 SGHVS, CDR2 FQNEAQ. The CDR3 is 15 amino acids. V was clipped by 6 bases and J by 8 bases; unmatched bases: 9. CDR3 region: CASRYSGRAVDEQFF. The CDR3 DNA sequence: TGTGCCAGCAGGTATAGCGGGAGGGCCGTGGATGAGCAGTTCTTC.

This clonotype occurred many times. The chain links TRBV27 to TRBJ2-7, with 9 bases aligning to TRBD2. The J segment lost 2 bases and the V segment lost 2 bases, leaving 4 bases of the junction unmatched. The germline V gene encodes CDR1 MNHEY and CDR2 SMNVEV (reference sequence). The CDR3 sequence is 15 residues long. CDR3 sequence (DNA): TGTGCCAGCAGTTTAGCGCTAGCGGGGACCTACGAGCAGTACTTC. Translation gives CASSLALAGTYEQYF.

This clonotype occurred once. The chain is built from TRBV19 and TRBJ2-3; 8 bases match TRBD2. The V and J ends lost 3 bases and 5 bases, in that order; junction bases with no gene match: 7. Germline V gene sequence: CDR1 LNHDA, CDR2 SQIVND (reference sequence). The length of the CDR3 is 15 residues. CDR3 DNA: TGTGCCAGTAGTATTCGGGGGGGCCATGGAGATACGCAGTATTTT. Protein: CASSIRGGHGDTQYF. Using reference TRBV19 and TRBJ2-3 for the parts outside the CDR3, the full variable domain is DGGITQSPKYLFRKEGQNVTLSCEQNLNHDAMYWYRQDPGQGLRLIYYSQIVNDFQKGDIAEGYSVSREKKESFPLTVTSAQKNPTAFYLCASSIRGGHGDTQYFGPGTRLTVL.

This chain joins TRBV27 and TRBJ2-1; D not certain. CDR3 length equals 15 residues. CDR1 and CDR2 (germline): MNHEY, SMNVEV (reference sequence). Deletions cut 7 bases from V and 2 bases from J, with 15 bases between. The CDR3 DNA reads TGTGCCAGCAACCCGGACCATCGCCCCTACAATGAGCAGTTCTTC. This gives the protein CASNPDHRPYNEQFF.

The chain is built from TRBV20-1 and TRBJ1-2; D is undetermined. V lost 4 bases and J lost 5, with 8 bases in between. In germline, CDR1 is DFQATT, CDR2 SNEGSKA (reference sequence). The CDR3 is 11 amino acids. In DNA form, the CDR3 reads TGCAGTGCTAACCAGAAATATGGCTACACCTTC. This codes for CSANQKYGYTF.

This clonotype came up many times. V is TRBV5-8 and J is TRBJ2-3; perhaps TRBD2 as D (6 bases). V lost 1 base and J 8 bases, leaving 17 bases between the germline ends. The CDR3 has 15 residues. Germline assignment: CDR1 SGHTS and CDR2 YDEGEE. The CDR3 DNA reads as TGTGCCAGCAGCTTGCCTACGCGGGGTGGGACTACGCAGTATTTT. The encoded protein is CASSLPTRGGTTQYF.

The chain links TRBV20-1 to TRBJ2-5, with 10 bases matching TRBD1. Looked up from germline, CDR1 is DFQATT and CDR2 is SNEGSKA (reference sequence). The CDR3 contains 19 residues. V lost 5 bases to trimming and J lost 1 base; unmatched junction nucleotides: 19. The CDR3 protein is CSARAAVQDRGGPQETQYF. CDR3 DNA sequence: TGCAGTGCTCGAGCCGCGGTGCAGGACAGGGGGGGCCCCCAAGAGACCCAGTACTTC.

Points on this clonotype: Since a much larger clone is just one base distant, this may be a read error. In this CDR3 the conserved last residue, phenylalanine or tryptophan, is missing, so a read error is likely. The chain links TRBV30 to TRBJ2-7; TRBD2 agrees at 8 bases. Looked up from germline, CDR1 is GTSNPN and CDR2 is SVGIG (reference sequence). The CDR3 runs to 13 residues. V shed 4 bases, J shed 1 base, and the junction held 3 bases outside the gene matches. The CDR3 sequence is CAWKGTSSYEQYL. As DNA, the CDR3 is TGTGCCTGGAAGGGGACTAGTTCCTACGAGCAGTACCTC.

This clonotype has a count of ten or more. The chain is built from TRBV18 and TRBJ1-1; D ambiguous. Trimming shortened V by 3 bases and J by 11 bases, and 13 bases separated the two germline ends. CDR1 is KGHSH, CDR2 LQKENI, per germline. This CDR3 contains 12 residues. Here the CDR3 DNA reads TGTGCCAGCTCACCTGAGGCCAGAATGGCTTTCTTT. Residues: CASSPEARMAFF.

The DNA of the CDR3 is TGCAGCGTTGAGGGGACAGGGGGCGAAGAGACCCAGTACTTC. Protein product: CSVEGTGGEETQYF. V is TRBV29-1 and J is TRBJ2-5, with 12 bases that match TRBD1. From germline, CDR1 is SQVTM and CDR2 ANQGSEA. Trimming removed 3 bases from V and 3 bases from J; junction bases left unmatched: 2. This CDR3 contains 14 residues. Filled out from reference TRBV29-1 and TRBJ2-5, the complete variable domain reads SAVISQKPSRDICQRGTSLTIQCQVDSQVTMMFWYRQQPGQSLTLIATANQGSEATYESGFVIDKFPISRPNLTFSTLTVSNMSPEDSSIYLCSVEGTGGEETQYFGPGTRLLVL.

This clonotype came up a few times. The rearrangement uses TRBV5-1 and TRBJ2-7; 8 bases agree with TRBD2. From germline, CDR1 is SGHRS and CDR2 YFSETQ. V gave up 1 base and J gave up 9 bases; unmatched junction bases: 9. The CDR3 is 14 amino acids. CDR3 coding DNA: TGCGCCAGCAGCTTGACGGGGGGGCCTTCGGGGCAGTACTTC. It translates to CASSLTGGPSGQYF.

This clonotype was seen many times. This chain connects TRBV12-3 or TRBV12-4 to TRBJ1-1, with D uncertain. This CDR3 is 13 amino acids long. The V end lost 0 bases, the J end lost 0 bases, and 2 bases lay between the germline ends. In DNA, the CDR3 is TGTGCCAGCAGTTTAGCGTTGAACACTGAAGCTTTCTTT. It codes for CASSLALNTEAFF.

This clonotype was observed at least ten times. The chain links TRBV20-1 to TRBJ1-1; D is undetermined. The germline CDR1 and CDR2 sequences are DFQATT and SNEGSKA (reference sequence). CDR3 length: 10 amino acids. CDR3 in DNA: TGCAGCGCGCTGGGCGAGGGAGCTTTCTTT. Translation: CSALGEGAFF.

Of note for this clonotype: This clone may be a read error of a much larger clone one base away. V is TRBV7-2 and J is TRBJ2-7, with 7 bases that match TRBD2. The CDR3 sequence is 16 residues long. Germline CDR1 is SGHTA and CDR2 is FQGNSA. The V segment lost 1 base and the J segment 0 bases; nucleotides outside the gene matches: 6. The CDR3 here is CASSLVAGVSSYEQYF. The CDR3 DNA is TGTGCCAGCAGCTTAGTGGCGGGGGTGAGCTCCTACGAGCAGTACTTC.

This clonotype occurred a few times. The chain couples TRBV6-1 to TRBJ2-1, with 10 bases identical to TRBD2. CDR1 and CDR2 (germline): MNHNS, SASEGT. The CDR3 sequence is 15 residues long. J was trimmed by 3 bases and V by 6 bases; bases with no gene match: 5. For the CDR3, the DNA is TGTGCCAGCAGACGCACTAGCGGGATCTACAATGAGCAGTTCTTC. Protein sequence: CASRRTSGIYNEQFF.